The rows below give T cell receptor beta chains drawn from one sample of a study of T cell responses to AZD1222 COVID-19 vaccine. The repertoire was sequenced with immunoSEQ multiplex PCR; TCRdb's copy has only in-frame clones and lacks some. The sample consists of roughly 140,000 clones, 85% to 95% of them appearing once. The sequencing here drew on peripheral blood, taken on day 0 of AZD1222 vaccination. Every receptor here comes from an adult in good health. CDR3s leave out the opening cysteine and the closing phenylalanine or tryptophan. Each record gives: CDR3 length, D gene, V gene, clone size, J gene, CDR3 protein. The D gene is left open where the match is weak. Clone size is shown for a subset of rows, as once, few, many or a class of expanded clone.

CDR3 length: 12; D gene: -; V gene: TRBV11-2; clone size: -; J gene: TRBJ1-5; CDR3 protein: ASSPRTDNQPQH
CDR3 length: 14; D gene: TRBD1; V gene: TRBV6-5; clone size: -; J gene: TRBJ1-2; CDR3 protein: ASSSPGGGINYGYT
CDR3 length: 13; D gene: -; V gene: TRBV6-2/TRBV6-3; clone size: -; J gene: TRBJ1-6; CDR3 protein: ASSYLARTDSPLH
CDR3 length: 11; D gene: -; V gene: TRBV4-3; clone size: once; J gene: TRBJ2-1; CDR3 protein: ASSQLKTTEQF
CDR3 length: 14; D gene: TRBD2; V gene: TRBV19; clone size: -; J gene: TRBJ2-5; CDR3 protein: ASSGGLAGAGETQY
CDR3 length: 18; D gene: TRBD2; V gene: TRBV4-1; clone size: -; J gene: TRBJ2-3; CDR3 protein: ASSQGGSGRARFITDTQY
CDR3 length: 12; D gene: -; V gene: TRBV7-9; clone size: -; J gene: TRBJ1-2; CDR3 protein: ASSPLAGSLGYT
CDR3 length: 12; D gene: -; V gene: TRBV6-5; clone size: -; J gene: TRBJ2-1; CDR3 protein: ASSSPGLGLEQF
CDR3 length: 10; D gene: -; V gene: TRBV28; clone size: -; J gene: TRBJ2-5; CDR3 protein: ASTPDGETQY
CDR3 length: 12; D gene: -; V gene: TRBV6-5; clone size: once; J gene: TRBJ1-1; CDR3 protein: ASSPPQGATEAF
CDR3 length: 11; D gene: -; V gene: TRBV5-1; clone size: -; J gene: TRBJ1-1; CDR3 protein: ASSLDRNTEAF
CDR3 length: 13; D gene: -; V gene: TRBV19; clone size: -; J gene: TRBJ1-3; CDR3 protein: ASRDSTGTGNTIY
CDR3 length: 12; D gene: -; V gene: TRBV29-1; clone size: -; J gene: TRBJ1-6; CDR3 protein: SVRSSSYNSPLH
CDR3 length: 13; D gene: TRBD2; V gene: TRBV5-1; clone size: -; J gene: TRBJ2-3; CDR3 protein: ASSSGLAATDTQY
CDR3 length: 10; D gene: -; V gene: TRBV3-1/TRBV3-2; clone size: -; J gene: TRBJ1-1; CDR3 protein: ASSTSNTEAF
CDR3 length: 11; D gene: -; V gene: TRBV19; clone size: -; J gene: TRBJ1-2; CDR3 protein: ASSMGGNYGYT
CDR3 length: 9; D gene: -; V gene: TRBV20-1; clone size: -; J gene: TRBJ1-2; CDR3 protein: SASLSYGYT
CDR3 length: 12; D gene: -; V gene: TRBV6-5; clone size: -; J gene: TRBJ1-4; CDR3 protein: ASTPRVVNEKLF
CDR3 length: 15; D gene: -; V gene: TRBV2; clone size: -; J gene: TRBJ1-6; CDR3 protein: ASSGDSGTRAKSPLH
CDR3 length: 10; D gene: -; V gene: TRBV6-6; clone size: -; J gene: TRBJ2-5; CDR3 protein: ASRPEGGGQY
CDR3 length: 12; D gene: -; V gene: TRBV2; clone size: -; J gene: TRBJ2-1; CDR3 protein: ASNLGTLSSEQF
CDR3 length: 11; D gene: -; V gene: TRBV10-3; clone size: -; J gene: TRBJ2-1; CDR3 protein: ATLSGLINEQF
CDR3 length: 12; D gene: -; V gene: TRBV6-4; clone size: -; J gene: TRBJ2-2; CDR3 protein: ASSDSMGTGELF
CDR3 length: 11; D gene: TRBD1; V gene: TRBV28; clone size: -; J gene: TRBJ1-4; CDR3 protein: ASRRTGDEKLF
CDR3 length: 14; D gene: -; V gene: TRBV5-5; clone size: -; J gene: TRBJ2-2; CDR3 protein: ASSLERTTFTGELF
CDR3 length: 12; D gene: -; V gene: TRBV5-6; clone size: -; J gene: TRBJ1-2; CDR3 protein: ASSSNWAEYGYT
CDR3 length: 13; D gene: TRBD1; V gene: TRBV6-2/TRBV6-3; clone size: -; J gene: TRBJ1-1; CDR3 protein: ASSYSNRGDTEAF
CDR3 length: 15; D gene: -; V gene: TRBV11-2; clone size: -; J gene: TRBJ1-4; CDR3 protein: ASSLNLGAGANEKLF
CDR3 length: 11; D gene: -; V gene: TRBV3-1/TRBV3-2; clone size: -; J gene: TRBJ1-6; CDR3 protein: ASSQGAGSPLH
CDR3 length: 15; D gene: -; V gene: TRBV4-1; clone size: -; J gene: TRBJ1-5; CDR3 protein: ASSQGTGIVSNQPQH
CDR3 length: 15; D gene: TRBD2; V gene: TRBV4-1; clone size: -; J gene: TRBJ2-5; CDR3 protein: ASSQGPGLARLETQY
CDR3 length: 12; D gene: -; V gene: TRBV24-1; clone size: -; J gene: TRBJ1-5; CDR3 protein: ATSDAGGNQPQH
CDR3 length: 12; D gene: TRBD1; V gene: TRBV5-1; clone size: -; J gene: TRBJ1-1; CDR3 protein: ASSPGTEDTEAF
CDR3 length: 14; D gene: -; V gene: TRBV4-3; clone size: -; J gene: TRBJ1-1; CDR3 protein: ASSPNPPGEATEAF
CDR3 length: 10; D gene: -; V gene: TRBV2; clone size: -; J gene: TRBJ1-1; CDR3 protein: ASTAGNTEAF
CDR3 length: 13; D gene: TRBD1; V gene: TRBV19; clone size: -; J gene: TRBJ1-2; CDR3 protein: ASSRTSTGNYGYT
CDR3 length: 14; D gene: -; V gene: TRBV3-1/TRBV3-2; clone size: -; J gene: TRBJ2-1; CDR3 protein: ASSQPVLRSYNEQF
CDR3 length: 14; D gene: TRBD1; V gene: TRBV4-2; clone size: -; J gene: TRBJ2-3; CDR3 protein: ASSPRTGAIKDTQY
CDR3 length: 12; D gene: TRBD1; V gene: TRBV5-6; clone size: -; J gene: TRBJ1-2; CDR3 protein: ASSWGQGPYGYT
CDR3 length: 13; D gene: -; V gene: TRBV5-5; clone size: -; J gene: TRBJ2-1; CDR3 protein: ASSFSRGVSNEQF
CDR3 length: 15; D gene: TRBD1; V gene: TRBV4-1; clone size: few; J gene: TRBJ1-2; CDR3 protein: ASSQVVNRGAGYGYT
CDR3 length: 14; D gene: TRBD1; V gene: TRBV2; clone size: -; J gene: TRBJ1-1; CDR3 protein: ASSLTGTGHRTEAF
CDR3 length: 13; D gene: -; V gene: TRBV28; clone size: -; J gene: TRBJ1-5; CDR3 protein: ASSTRLTETQPQH
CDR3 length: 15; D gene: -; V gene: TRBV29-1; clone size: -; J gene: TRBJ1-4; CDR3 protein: SVELRTRFEGKEKLF
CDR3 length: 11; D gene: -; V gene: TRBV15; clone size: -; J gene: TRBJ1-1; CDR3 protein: ATSRDWEGLAF
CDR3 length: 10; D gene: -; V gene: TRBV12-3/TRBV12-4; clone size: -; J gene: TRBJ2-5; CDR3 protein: ASSGVQETQY
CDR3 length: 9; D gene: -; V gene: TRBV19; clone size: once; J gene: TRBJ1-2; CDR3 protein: ASSISDGYT